This TCR beta chain was captured by sequencing in a study of vaccination and CD4 T cells after COVID-19. Overall study context: Post-COVID samples had a sampling time that fell a median approximately 93 days after diagnosis (range 35 to 161).

Sample treatment: roughly 10-day PBMC culture with coronavirus spike peptide pools or control peptides (ViraFEST assay). This clonotype has a handful of counts. Its antigen is not identified. CD4+ T cells that had been cultured provided DNA sequenced with the Oncomine TCR Beta short-read assay. One entry per CDR3 protein results from TCRdb running MiXCR on the PCR reads. The repertoire holds around 4,000 distinct CDR3 sequences, under 20% seen once, with approximately 30% in the top ten. The CDR3 extends over 15 amino acids. The germline gives CDR1 SNHLY, CDR2 FYNNEI. The trim removed 6 bases at V and 1 base at J, leaving 6 bases unmatched.

Material: CD4+ T cells from blood, cultured in vitro. This receptor was taken from a human donor who had recovered from COVID-19. This sequence joins TRBV2 and TRBJ1-1, with TRBD1 matching over 9 bases. The CDR3 sequence: CASRGQGKGNTEAFF. The CDR3 nucleotides are TGTGCCAGCAGAGGACAGGGGAAAGGGAACACTGAAGCTTTCTTT.